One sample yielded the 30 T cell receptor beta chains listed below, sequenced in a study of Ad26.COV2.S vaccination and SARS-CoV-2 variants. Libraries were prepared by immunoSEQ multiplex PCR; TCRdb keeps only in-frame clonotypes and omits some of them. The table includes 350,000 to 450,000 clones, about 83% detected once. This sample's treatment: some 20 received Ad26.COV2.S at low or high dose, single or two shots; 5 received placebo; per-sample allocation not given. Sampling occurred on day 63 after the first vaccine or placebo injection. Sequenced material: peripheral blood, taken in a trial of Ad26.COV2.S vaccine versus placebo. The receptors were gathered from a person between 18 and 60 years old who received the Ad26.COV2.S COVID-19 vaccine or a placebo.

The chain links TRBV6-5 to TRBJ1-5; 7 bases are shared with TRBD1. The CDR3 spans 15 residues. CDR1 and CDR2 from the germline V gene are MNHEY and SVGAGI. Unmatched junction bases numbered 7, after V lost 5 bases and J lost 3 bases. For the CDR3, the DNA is TGTGCCAGCAGTCCTCAGGGGGAGTACAATCAGCCCCAGCATTTT. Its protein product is CASSPQGEYNQPQHF.

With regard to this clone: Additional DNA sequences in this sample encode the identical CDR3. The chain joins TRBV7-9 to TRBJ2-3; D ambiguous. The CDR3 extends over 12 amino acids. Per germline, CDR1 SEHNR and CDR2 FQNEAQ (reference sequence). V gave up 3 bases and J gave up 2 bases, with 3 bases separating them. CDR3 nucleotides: TGTGCCAGCAGCTTTTCCACAGATACGCAGTATTTT. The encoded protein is CASSFSTDTQYF.

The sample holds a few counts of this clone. The CDR3 sequence: CASSLTSSYEQYF. CDR3 DNA: TGTGCCAGCAGTCTAACTAGCTCCTACGAGCAGTACTTC. V gene TRBV6-5 combines with J gene TRBJ2-7; maybe TRBD2 (5 bases). Germline CDR1 MNHEY, CDR2 SVGAGI. Trimming removed 5 bases at V and 0 bases at J, with 8 bases between. CDR3 length: 13 residues.

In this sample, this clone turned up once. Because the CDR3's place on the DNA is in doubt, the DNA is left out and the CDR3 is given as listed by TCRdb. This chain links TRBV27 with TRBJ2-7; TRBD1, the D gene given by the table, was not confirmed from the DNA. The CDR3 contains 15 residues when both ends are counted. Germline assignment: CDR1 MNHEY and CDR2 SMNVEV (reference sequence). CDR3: CASSFLAGGSYEQYF.

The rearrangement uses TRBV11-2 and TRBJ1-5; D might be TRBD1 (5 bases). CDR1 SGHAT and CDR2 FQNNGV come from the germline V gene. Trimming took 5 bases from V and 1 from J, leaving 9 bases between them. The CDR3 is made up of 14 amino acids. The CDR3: CASSLTGSNQPQHF. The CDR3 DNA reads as TGTGCCAGCAGCCTCACAGGAAGCAATCAGCCCCAGCATTTT. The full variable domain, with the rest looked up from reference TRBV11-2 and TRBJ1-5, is EAGVAQSPRYKIIEKRQSVAFWCNPISGHATLYWYQQILGQGPKLLIQFQNNGVVDDSQLPKDRFSAERLKGVDSTLKIQPAKLEDSAVYLCASSLTGSNQPQHFGDGTRLSIL.

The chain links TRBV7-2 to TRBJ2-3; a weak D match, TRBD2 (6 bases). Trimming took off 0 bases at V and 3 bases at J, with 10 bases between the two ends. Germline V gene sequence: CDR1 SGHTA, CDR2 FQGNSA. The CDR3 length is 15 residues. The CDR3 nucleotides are TGTGCCAGCAGCTTAGCGGGGGGTACGACAGATACGCAGTATTTT. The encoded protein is CASSLAGGTTDTQYF.

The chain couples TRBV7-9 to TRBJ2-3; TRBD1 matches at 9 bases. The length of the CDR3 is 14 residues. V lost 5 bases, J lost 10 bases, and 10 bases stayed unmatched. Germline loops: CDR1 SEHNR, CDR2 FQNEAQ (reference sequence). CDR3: CASSGTGFQWAQYF. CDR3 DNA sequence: TGTGCCAGCAGCGGGACAGGGTTTCAGTGGGCGCAGTATTTT.

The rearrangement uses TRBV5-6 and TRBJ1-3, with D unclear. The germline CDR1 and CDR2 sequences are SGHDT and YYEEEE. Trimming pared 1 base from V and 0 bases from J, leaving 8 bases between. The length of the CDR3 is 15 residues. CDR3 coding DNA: TGTGCCAGCAGCTTGATCGAGAGCTCTGGAAACACCATATATTTT. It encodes CASSLIESSGNTIYF.

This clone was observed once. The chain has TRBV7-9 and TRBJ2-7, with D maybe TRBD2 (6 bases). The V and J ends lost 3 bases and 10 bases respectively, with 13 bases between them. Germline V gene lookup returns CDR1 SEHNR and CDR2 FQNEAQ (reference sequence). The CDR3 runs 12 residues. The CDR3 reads CASSFPSGVQYF. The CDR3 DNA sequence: TGTGCCAGCAGCTTCCCCTCGGGGGTTCAGTACTTC.

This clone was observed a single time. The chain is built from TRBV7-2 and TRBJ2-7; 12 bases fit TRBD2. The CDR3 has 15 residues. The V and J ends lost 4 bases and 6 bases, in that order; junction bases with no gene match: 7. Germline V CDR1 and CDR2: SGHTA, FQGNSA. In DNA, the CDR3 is TGTGCCAGCAGCTCAGCCGGGACTAGCGGGCGCGAGCAGTACTTC. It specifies CASSSAGTSGREQYF.

The CDR3 DNA sequence: TGCGCCAGCAGCCAAGGCCAGCGAGGCCGGGGGGATACGCAGTATTTT. Encoded protein: CASSQGQRGRGDTQYF. The rearrangement uses TRBV4-1 and TRBJ2-3, with TRBD2 as a possible D gene (6 bases). The CDR3 spans 16 residues. V lost 1 base, J lost 6 bases, and 17 bases lay in between. CDR1 is MGHRA, CDR2 YSYEKL, per germline.

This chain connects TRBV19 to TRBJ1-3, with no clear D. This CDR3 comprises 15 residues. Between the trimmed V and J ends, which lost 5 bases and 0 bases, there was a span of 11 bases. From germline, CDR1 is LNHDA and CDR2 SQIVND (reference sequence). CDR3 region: CASSVSIISGNTIYF. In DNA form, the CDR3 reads TGTGCCAGTAGTGTCTCAATTATCTCTGGAAACACCATATATTTT. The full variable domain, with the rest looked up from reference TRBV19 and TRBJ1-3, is DGGITQSPKYLFRKEGQNVTLSCEQNLNHDAMYWYRQDPGQGLRLIYYSQIVNDFQKGDIAEGYSVSREKKESFPLTVTSAQKNPTAFYLCASSVSIISGNTIYFGEGSWLTVV.

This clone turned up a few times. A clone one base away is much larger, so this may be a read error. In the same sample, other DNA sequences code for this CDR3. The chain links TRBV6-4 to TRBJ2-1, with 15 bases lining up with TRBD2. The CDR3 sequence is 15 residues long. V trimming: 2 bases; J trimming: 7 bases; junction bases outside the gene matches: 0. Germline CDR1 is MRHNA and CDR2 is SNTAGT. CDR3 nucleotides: TGTGCCAGCAGTGACGGGACTAGCGGGGGGAATGAGCAGTTCTTC. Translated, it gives CASSDGTSGGNEQFF.

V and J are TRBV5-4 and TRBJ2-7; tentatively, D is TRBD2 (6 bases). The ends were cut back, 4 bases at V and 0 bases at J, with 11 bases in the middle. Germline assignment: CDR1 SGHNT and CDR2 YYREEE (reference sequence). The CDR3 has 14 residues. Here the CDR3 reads CASSQMTSSYEQYF. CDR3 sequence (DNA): TGTGCCAGCAGCCAAATGACTAGCTCCTACGAGCAGTACTTC.

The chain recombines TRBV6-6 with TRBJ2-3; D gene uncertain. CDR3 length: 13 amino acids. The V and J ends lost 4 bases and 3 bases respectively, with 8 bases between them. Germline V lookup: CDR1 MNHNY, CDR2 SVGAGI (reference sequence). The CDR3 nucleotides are TGTGCCAGCAGTTCCCCAGAGACAGATACGCAGTATTTT. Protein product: CASSSPETDTQYF.

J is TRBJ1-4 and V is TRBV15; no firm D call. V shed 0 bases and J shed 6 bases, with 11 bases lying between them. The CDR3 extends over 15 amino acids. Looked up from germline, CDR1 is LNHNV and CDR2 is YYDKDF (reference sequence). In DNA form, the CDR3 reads TGTGCCACCAGCAGAGATTCGGGGATATATGAAAAACTGTTTTTT. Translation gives CATSRDSGIYEKLFF. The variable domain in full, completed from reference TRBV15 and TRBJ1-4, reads DAMVIQNPRYQVTQFGKPVTLSCSQTLNHNVMYWYQQKSSQAPKLLFHYYDKDFNNEADTPDNFQSRRPNTSFCFLDIRSPGLGDTAMYLCATSRDSGIYEKLFFGSGTQLSVL.

The CDR3 reads CASSEDPNSPLHF. CDR3 coding DNA: TGTGCCAGCAGTGAGGATCCCAATTCACCCCTCCACTTT. This chain uses TRBV6-4 with TRBJ1-6, with D unresolved. The V and J ends lost 3 bases and 7 bases respectively, with 7 bases between them. Germline assignment: CDR1 MRHNA and CDR2 SNTAGT. The CDR3 has 13 amino acids.

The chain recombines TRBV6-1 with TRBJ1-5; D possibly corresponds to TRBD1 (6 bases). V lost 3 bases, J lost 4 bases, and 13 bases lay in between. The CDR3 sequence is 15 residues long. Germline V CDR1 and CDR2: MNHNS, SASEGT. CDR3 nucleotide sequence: TGTGCCAGCAGTGATACAGGGTTGGGAAATCAGCCCCAGCATTTT. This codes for CASSDTGLGNQPQHF.

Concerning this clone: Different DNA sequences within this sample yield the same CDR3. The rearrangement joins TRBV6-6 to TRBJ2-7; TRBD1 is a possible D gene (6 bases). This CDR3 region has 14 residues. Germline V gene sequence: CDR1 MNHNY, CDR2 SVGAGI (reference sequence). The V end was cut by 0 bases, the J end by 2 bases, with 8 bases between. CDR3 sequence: CASSYSQGTYEQYF. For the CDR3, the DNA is TGTGCCAGCAGTTACTCCCAGGGGACCTACGAGCAGTACTTC.

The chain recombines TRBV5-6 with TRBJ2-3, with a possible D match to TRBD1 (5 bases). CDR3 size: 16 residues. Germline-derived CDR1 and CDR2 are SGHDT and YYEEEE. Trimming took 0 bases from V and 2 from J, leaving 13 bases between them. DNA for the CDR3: TGTGCCAGCAGCTTGGAGGGGCCCTATAACACAGATACGCAGTATTTT. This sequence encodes CASSLEGPYNTDTQYF.

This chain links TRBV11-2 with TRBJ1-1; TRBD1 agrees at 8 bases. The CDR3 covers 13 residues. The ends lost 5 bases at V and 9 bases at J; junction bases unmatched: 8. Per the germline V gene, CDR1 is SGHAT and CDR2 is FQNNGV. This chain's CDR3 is CASSLGTGPQAFF. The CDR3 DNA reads TGTGCCAGCAGCCTTGGGACAGGCCCCCAAGCTTTCTTT.

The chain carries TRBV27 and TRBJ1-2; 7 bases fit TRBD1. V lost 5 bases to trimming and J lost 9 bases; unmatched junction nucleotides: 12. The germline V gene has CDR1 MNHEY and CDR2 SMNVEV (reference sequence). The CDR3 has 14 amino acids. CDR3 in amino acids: CASSPTRQGLRYTF. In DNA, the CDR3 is TGTGCCAGCAGTCCTACCAGACAGGGCCTGCGCTACACCTTC.

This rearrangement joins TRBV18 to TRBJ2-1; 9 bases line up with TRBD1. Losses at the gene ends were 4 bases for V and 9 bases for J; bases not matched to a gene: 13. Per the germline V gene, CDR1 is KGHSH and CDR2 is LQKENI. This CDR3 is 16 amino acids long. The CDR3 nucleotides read TGTGCCAGCTCACAGTACTACCGGGACAGGGTCGCTGAGCAGTTCTTC. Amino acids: CASSQYYRDRVAEQFF.

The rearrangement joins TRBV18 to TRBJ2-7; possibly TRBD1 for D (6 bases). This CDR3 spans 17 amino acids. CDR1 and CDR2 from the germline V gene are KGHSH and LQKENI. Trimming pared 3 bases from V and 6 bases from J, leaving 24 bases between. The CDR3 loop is CASSPQGRGVNPGEQYF. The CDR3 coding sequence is TGTGCCAGCTCACCCCAGGGGCGTGGGGTTAACCCGGGCGAGCAGTACTTC.

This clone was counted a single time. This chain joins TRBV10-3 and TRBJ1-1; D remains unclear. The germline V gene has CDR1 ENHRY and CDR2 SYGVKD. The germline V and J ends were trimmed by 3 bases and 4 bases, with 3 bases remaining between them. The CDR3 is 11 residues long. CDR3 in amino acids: CAISESTEAFF. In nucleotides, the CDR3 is TGTGCCATCAGTGAATCCACTGAAGCTTTCTTT.

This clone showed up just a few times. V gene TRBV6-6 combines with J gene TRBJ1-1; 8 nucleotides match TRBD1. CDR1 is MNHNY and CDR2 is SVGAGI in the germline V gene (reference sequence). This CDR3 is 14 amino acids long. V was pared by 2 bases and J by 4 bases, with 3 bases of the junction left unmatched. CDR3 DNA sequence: TGTGCCAGCAGTTACACTACAGGGGGCACTGAAGCTTTCTTT. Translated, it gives CASSYTTGGTEAFF.

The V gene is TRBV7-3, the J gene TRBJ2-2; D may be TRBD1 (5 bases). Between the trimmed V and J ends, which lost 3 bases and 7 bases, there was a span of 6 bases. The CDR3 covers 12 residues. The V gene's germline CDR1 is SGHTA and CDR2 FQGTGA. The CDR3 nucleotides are TGTGCCAGCAGCTTGCAGGGCGGGGAGCTGTTTTTT. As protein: CASSLQGGELFF.

This CDR3 reads CASSLQTSGANVLTF. The CDR3 DNA follows: TGCGCCAGCAGCTTGCAAACCTCTGGGGCCAACGTCCTGACTTTC. The rearrangement links TRBV5-1 to TRBJ2-6, with D hard to call. Germline V gives CDR1 SGHRS, CDR2 YFSETQ. The V and J ends lost 1 base and 0 bases respectively, with 5 bases between them. The CDR3 loop spans 15 amino acids.

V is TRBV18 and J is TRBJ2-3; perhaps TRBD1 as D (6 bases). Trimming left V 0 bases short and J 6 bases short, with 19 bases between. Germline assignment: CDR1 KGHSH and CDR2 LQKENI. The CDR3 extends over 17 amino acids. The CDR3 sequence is CASSPPGAGRSRDTQYF. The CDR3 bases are TGTGCCAGCTCACCACCGGGGGCAGGCCGGAGCCGGGATACGCAGTATTTT.

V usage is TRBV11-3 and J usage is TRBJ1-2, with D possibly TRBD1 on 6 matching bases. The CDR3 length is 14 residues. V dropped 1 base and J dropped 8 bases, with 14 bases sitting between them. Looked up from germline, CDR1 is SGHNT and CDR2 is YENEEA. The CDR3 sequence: CASSLVTGQDGYTF. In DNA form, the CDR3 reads TGTGCCAGCAGCTTAGTTACGGGACAAGACGGCTACACCTTC. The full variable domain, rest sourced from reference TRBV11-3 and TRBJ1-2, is EAGVVQSPRYKIIEKKQPVAFWCNPISGHNTLYWYLQNLGQGPELLIRYENEEAVDDSQLPKDRFSAERLKGVDSTLKIQPAELGDSAVYLCASSLVTGQDGYTFGSGTRLTVV.